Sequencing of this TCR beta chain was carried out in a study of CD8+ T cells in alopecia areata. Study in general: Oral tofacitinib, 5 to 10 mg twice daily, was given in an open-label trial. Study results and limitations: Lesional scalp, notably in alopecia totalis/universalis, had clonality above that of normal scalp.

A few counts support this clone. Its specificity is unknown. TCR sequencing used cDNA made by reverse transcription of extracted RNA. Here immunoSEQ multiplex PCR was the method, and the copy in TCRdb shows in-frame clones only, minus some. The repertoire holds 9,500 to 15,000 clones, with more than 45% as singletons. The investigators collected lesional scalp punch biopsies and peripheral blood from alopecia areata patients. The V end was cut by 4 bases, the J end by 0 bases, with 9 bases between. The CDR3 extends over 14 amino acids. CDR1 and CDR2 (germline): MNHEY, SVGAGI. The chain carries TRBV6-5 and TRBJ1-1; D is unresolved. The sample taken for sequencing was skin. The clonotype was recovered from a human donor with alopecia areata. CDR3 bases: TGTGCCAGCAGTTTCCAGGCAATGAACACTGAAGCTTTCTTT. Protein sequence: CASSFQAMNTEAFF.